Listed below are T cell receptor beta chains from one sample, sequenced in a study of blood T cells in healthy people across ages. TCRdb reprocessed the 5' RACE reads with MiXCR, giving one entry per CDR3 protein. Found here are 910,000 or so distinct CDR3 sequences, roughly 51% of them singletons; the top ten hold 20% to 25%. Sequencing input: blood. Every receptor here comes from a woman aged 60-75 years in good health. The CDR3 runs from the conserved cysteine through the conserved F or W. D genes are given only for firm matches. Clone size is shown for a subset of rows, as once, few, many or a class of expanded clone.

clone size | D gene | J gene | V gene | CDR3 length | CDR3 protein | CDR3 DNA
NA | TRBD2 | TRBJ2-3 | TRBV7-2 | 16 | CASSLWGGRAPDTQYF | TGTGCCAGCAGCTTATGGGGCGGGAGGGCCCCAGATACGCAGTATTTT
NA | TRBD1 | TRBJ2-7 | TRBV20-1 | 13 | CSARVDRWYEQYF | TGCAGTGCTAGAGTGGACAGGTGGTACGAGCAGTACTTC
few | TRBD2 | TRBJ2-5 | TRBV12-3/TRBV12-4 | 18 | CASSLGLAGGPAWETQYF | TGTGCCAGCAGTTTAGGCCTAGCGGGAGGGCCGGCTTGGGAGACCCAGTACTTC
NA | TRBD1 | TRBJ2-3 | TRBV15 | 15 | CATSFEGQGTDTQYF | TGTGCCACTTCCTTCGAGGGACAGGGGACAGATACGCAGTATTTT
NA | TRBD2 | TRBJ2-3 | TRBV28 | 17 | CASSRTKLAGAADTQYF | TGTGCCAGCAGTAGGACCAAACTAGCGGGAGCTGCAGATACGCAGTATTTT
few | TRBD2 | TRBJ2-1 | TRBV7-9 | 12 | CATQLADNEQFF | TGTGCCACCCAACTAGCGGACAATGAGCAGTTCTTC
few | NA | TRBJ2-7 | TRBV4-3 | 18 | CASSQIEGPHRLSYEQYF | TGCGCCAGCAGCCAAATAGAAGGCCCACACAGGTTATCCTACGAGCAGTACTTC
NA | TRBD2 | TRBJ2-1 | TRBV3-1 | 15 | CASSHPTSGYNEQFF | TGTGCCAGCAGCCACCCGACTAGCGGATACAATGAGCAGTTCTTC
once | NA | TRBJ2-5 | TRBV29-1 | 12 | CSFSASQGTQYF | TGCAGCTTCAGCGCTTCGCAAGGGACCCAGTACTTC
many | NA | TRBJ1-2 | TRBV10-2 | 11 | CASSADYGYTF | TGCGCCAGCAGCGCGGACTATGGCTACACCTTC
NA | NA | TRBJ2-7 | TRBV27 | 15 | CASSLLGFNPYEQYF | TGTGCCAGCAGTTTATTGGGGTTCAACCCCTACGAGCAGTACTTC
NA | TRBD1 | TRBJ2-3 | TRBV6-5 | 15 | CASSYPHGTGDTQYF | TGTGCCAGCAGTTACCCACACGGGACAGGGGATACGCAGTATTTT
NA | NA | TRBJ2-7 | TRBV6-1 | 11 | CASRLLYEQYF | TGTGCCAGCAGACTACTCTACGAGCAGTACTTC
NA | NA | TRBJ2-6 | TRBV12-3/TRBV12-4 | 15 | CASSLGLSGANVPTF | TGTGCCAGCAGTTTGGGACTCTCTGGGGCCAACGTCCCGACTTTC
NA | NA | TRBJ2-7 | TRBV7-9 | 12 | CASSFWEDEQYF | TGTGCCAGCAGCTTTTGGGAGGACGAGCAGTACTTC
NA | NA | TRBJ2-3 | TRBV27 | 14 | CASSVQGRPDTQYF | TGTGCCAGCAGTGTGCAGGGAAGGCCAGATACGCAGTATTTT
few | NA | TRBJ2-7 | TRBV4-2 | 14 | CASSFRGSYNEQYF | TGTGCCAGCAGTTTCAGGGGTTCCTACAATGAGCAGTACTTC
NA | TRBD2 | TRBJ2-7 | TRBV28 | 13 | CASTLAGGYEQYF | TGTGCCAGCACCTTAGCGGGAGGGTACGAGCAGTACTTC
NA | NA | TRBJ1-2 | TRBV14 | 13 | CASSQAAGEGYTF | TGTGCCAGCAGCCAAGCTGCTGGAGAGGGCTACACCTTC
NA | NA | TRBJ2-5 | TRBV6-5 | 14 | CASSAGHRGETQYF | TGTGCCAGCAGCGCCGGACATAGGGGAGAGACCCAGTACTTC
NA | NA | TRBJ2-1 | TRBV15 | 17 | CATSRDLDRGKVRGQFF | TGTGCCACCAGCAGAGATTTGGACAGAGGGAAGGTCCGGGGGCAGTTCTTC
NA | TRBD2 | TRBJ2-7 | TRBV5-1 | 15 | CASSVRGKKIYEQYF | TGCGCCAGCAGCGTGCGGGGGAAAAAAATTTACGAGCAGTACTTC
NA | NA | TRBJ1-6 | TRBV4-2 | 16 | CASSQDPSATNSPLHF | TGTGCCAGCAGCCAAGATCCCTCAGCCACTAATTCACCCCTCCACTTT
NA | NA | TRBJ2-4 | TRBV20-1 | 15 | CSAPAGALAKNIQYF | TGCAGTGCCCCCGCTGGGGCCCTAGCCAAAAACATTCAGTACTTC
NA | NA | TRBJ2-1 | TRBV7-2 | 13 | CASSLVRRNEQFF | TGTGCCAGCAGCTTAGTACGCCGCAATGAGCAGTTCTTC
NA | NA | TRBJ2-7 | TRBV20-1 | 15 | CSARAGFELASEQYF | TGCAGTGCTAGAGCCGGATTTGAGCTCGCATCGGAGCAGTACTTC
NA | NA | TRBJ2-3 | TRBV5-1 | 16 | CASTRVQAGSTDTQYF | TGCGCCAGCACTCGGGTTCAGGCCGGTAGCACAGATACGCAGTATTTT
once | NA | TRBJ2-7 | TRBV4-1 | 12 | CASSLSVSEQYF | TGCGCCAGCAGCCTTTCAGTTAGTGAGCAGTACTTC
NA | NA | TRBJ2-1 | TRBV27 | 14 | CASSLDLGNNEQFF | TGTGCCAGCAGTTTAGATTTAGGTAACAATGAGCAGTTCTTC
few | NA | TRBJ2-3 | TRBV27 | 15 | CASGLGAGATDTQYF | TGTGCCAGCGGTTTAGGAGCGGGTGCAACAGATACGCAGTATTTT
NA | NA | TRBJ1-1 | TRBV6-6 | 12 | CASSPGGDQAFF | TGTGCCAGCAGTCCAGGAGGGGACCAAGCTTTCTTT
once | NA | TRBJ2-6 | TRBV28 | 13 | CAIQDLGANVLTF | TGTGCCATCCAGGATCTGGGGGCCAACGTCCTGACTTTC
NA | NA | TRBJ2-1 | TRBV7-9 | 17 | CASSTRLGSGSYNEQFF | TGTGCCAGCAGCACAAGACTAGGTTCCGGGTCCTACAATGAGCAGTTCTTC
NA | NA | TRBJ1-4 | TRBV28 | 14 | CASSRHGVNEKLFF | TGTGCCAGCAGTCGTCACGGGGTAAATGAAAAACTGTTTTTT
NA | TRBD2 | TRBJ2-1 | TRBV6-2/TRBV6-3 | 15 | CASSKGLAGVDEQFF | TGTGCCAGCAGTAAGGGACTAGCGGGAGTAGACGAGCAGTTCTTC
NA | TRBD2 | TRBJ2-1 | TRBV29-1 | 16 | CSVDLGTSGGYNEQFF | TGCAGCGTTGATCTAGGGACTAGCGGGGGTTACAATGAGCAGTTCTTC
NA | NA | TRBJ2-1 | TRBV20-1 | 14 | CSARDMRSYNEQFF | TGCAGTGCTAGAGATATGAGAAGTTACAATGAGCAGTTCTTC
NA | NA | TRBJ2-2 | TRBV7-6 | 12 | CASSLSAGELFF | TGTGCCAGCAGCTTATCGGCCGGGGAGCTGTTTTTT
NA | TRBD2 | TRBJ2-1 | TRBV28 | 16 | CASSFGLAGALDEQFF | TGTGCCAGCAGTTTCGGCCTAGCGGGAGCCCTCGATGAGCAGTTCTTC
NA | NA | TRBJ2-7 | TRBV14 | 15 | CASSQVGGLTYEQYF | TGTGCCAGCAGCCAAGTGGGGGGTCTGACCTACGAGCAGTACTTC
NA | TRBD2 | TRBJ2-7 | TRBV5-1 | 15 | CASSFGTSGLYEQYF | TGCGCCAGCAGCTTTGGGACTAGCGGGCTCTACGAGCAGTACTTC
NA | NA | TRBJ2-5 | TRBV30 | 16 | CAWSGASRRMRETQYF | TGTGCCTGGAGTGGAGCCAGCCGGAGAATGCGAGAGACCCAGTACTTC
NA | TRBD2 | TRBJ2-3 | TRBV30 | 17 | CAWRFRTSGSTPDTQYF | TGTGCCTGGAGATTTAGAACTAGCGGGAGTACGCCAGATACGCAGTATTTT
once | TRBD2 | TRBJ2-2 | TRBV11-2 | 17 | CASSLGSGGSWTGELFF | TGTGCCAGCAGCTTAGGTTCGGGAGGGTCGTGGACCGGGGAGCTGTTTTTT
NA | NA | TRBJ2-5 | TRBV4-2 | 15 | CASSQFAGARETQYF | TGTGCCAGCAGCCAATTTGCAGGGGCAAGAGAGACCCAGTACTTC
NA | NA | TRBJ2-1 | TRBV7-9 | 16 | CASSFFGGSVYNEQFF | TGTGCCAGCAGCTTCTTTGGCGGAAGTGTTTACAATGAGCAGTTCTTC
NA | TRBD1 | TRBJ1-1 | TRBV18 | 13 | CASSPGQGAEAFF | TGTGCCAGCTCACCGGGACAGGGCGCCGAAGCTTTCTTT
few | NA | TRBJ2-6 | TRBV7-2 | 18 | CASSPRVRIASGANVLTF | TGTGCCAGCAGCCCGAGGGTCAGGATCGCCTCTGGGGCCAACGTCCTGACTTTC